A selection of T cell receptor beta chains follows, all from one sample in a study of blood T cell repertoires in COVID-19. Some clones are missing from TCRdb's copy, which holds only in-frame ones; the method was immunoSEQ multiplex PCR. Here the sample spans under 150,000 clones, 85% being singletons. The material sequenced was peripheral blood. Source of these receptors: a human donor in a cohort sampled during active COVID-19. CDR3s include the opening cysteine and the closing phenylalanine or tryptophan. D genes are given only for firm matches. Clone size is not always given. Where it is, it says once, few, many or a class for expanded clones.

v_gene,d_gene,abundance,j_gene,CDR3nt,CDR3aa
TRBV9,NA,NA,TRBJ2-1,TGTGCCAGCAGCGTCGGTAGGAGCTCCTACAATGAGCAGTTCTTC,CASSVGRSSYNEQFF
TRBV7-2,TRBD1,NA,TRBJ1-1,TGTGCCAGCAGCCCCCGGGACAGGGGATTCCCCACTGAAGCTTTCTTT,CASSPRDRGFPTEAFF
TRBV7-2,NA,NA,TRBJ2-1,TGTGCCAGCACCTTGGAAGGACATTACAATGAGCAGTTCTTC,CASTLEGHYNEQFF
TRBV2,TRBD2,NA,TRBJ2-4,TGTGCCAGCAGCTTCCTAGCGGAGGACATTCAGTACTTC,CASSFLAEDIQYF
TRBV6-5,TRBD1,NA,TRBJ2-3,TGTGCCAGCACTACAGGGGGTCACACAGATACGCAGTATTTT,CASTTGGHTDTQYF
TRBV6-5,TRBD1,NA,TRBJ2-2,TGTGCCAGCAACCAGGGGGCGCGGGGCACCGGGGAGCTGTTTTTT,CASNQGARGTGELFF
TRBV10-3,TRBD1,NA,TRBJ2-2,TGTGCCATCAGTTACGGGACAGGAAACACCGGGGAGCTGTTTTTT,CAISYGTGNTGELFF
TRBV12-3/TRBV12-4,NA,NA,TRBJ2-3,TGTGCCAGCAGCAGGGGAGAGGGAACGCAGTATTTT,CASSRGEGTQYF
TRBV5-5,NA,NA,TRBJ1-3,TGTGCCAGCAGCTTGGAACAGGCCTCTGGAAACACCATATATTTT,CASSLEQASGNTIYF
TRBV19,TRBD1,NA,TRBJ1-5,TGTGCCAGTAGTAGTTGGGGACAGGGCGGTCAGCCCCAGCATTTT,CASSSWGQGGQPQHF
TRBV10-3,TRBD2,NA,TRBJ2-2,TGTGCCATCAGTGAGAAGGCGGGACTAGCGGGGGGGCCCGGGGAGCTGTTTTTT,CAISEKAGLAGGPGELFF
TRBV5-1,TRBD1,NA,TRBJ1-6,TGCGCCAGCAGCTCGGGACAGGGTTCTGATTCACCCCTCCACTTT,CASSSGQGSDSPLHF
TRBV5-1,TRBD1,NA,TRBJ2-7,TGCGCCAGCAGCGCCGGACAGGGGCTCCACGAGCAGTACTTC,CASSAGQGLHEQYF
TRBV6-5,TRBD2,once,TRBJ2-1,TGTGCCAGCAGCCCGAGAGCGGGGGCACCCAATGAGCAGTTCTTC,CASSPRAGAPNEQFF
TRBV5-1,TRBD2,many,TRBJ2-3,TGCGCCAGCAGCTTGGGGGGCGGGGGGCCGAGCACAGATACGCAGTATTTT,CASSLGGGGPSTDTQYF
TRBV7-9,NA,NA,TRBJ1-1,TGTGCCAGCAGCTTATTGATGGGGGGGACTGAAGCTTTCTTT,CASSLLMGGTEAFF
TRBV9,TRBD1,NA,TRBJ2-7,TGTGCCAGCAGCGCCGGGACAGGCTACGAGCAGTACTTC,CASSAGTGYEQYF
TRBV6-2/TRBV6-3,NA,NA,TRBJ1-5,TGTGCCAGCAGTTTCCGGGACAAACGCCATCAGCCCCAGCATTTT,CASSFRDKRHQPQHF
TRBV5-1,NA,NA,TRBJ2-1,TGCGCCAGCAGCTCCGCAGAATCCTACAATGAGCAGTTCTTC,CASSSAESYNEQFF
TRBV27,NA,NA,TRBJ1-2,TGTGCCAGCAGTTTATCCCGACAGGCCGGCTACACCTTC,CASSLSRQAGYTF
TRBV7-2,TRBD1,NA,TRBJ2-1,TGTGCCAGCAGCTTAGTGGGGACAGGGGTGGATGAGCAGTTCTTC,CASSLVGTGVDEQFF
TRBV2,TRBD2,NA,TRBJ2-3,TGTGCCAGCAGTGATGCTAGCGGGGGTTTGAGGGATACGCAGTATTTT,CASSDASGGLRDTQYF
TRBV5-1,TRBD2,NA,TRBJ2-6,TGCGCCAGCAGCTCCTTGACTAGCGGGGGGACTGGGGCCAACGTCCTGACTTTC,CASSSLTSGGTGANVLTF
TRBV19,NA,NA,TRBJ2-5,TGTGCCAGTAGTATCGGCAGGGAAGAGACCCAGTACTTC,CASSIGREETQYF
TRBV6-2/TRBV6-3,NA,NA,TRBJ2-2,TGTGCCAGCAGTTCTTTCAGTTTTTCGAAAACCGGGGAGCTGTTTTTT,CASSSFSFSKTGELFF
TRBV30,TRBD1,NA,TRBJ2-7,TGTGCCTGGAGTGTGGCCCCGACAGGGGTCGAGCAGTACTTC,CAWSVAPTGVEQYF
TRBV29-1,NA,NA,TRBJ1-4,TGCAGCGTTAACCTCGGGGGTGAAAAACTGTTTTTT,CSVNLGGEKLFF
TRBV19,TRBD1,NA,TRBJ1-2,TGTGCCAGTAGTCACAGGGGTGACTATGGCTACACCTTC,CASSHRGDYGYTF
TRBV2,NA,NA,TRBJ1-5,TGTGCCAGCAGTCAGTCGCCCTATCAGCCCCAGCATTTT,CASSQSPYQPQHF
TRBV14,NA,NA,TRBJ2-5,TGTGCCAGCAGCCAGGGAGGCGGGACCCAGTACTTC,CASSQGGGTQYF
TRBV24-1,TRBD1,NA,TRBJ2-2,TGTGCCACCAGTGATGGGGGACAGGGGGCCGGGGAGCTGTTTTTT,CATSDGGQGAGELFF
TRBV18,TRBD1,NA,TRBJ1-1,TGTGCCAGCTCACTGACAGGGCTCGCTTTCTTT,CASSLTGLAFF
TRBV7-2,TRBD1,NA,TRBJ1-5,TGTGCCAGCAGCCGGACAGGGAGGAGCAATCAGCCCCAGCATTTT,CASSRTGRSNQPQHF
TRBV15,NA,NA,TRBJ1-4,TGTGCCACCAGCAGCCCTCCCAGGTCCTACGAAAAACTGTTTTTT,CATSSPPRSYEKLFF
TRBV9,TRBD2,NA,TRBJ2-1,TGTGCCAGCAGCGTAGGTACTAGCGTCCATGAGCAGTTCTTC,CASSVGTSVHEQFF
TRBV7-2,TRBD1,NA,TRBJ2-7,TGTGCCAGCAGCTCCCGGACAGGATCCTACGAGCAGTACTTC,CASSSRTGSYEQYF
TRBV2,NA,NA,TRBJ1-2,TGTGCCAGCAGTGTTAGGAGAGATGGCTACACCTTC,CASSVRRDGYTF
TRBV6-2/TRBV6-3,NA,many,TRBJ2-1,TGTGCCAGCAGTTTGGGCAGCTCCTACAATGAGCAGTTCTTC,CASSLGSSYNEQFF
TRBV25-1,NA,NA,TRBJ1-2,TGTGCCAGCAGCGACGGGACACCTGAGAACTATGGCTACACCTTC,CASSDGTPENYGYTF
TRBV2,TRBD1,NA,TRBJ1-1,TGTGCCAGCAAAGGGACAGGGAACACTGAAGCTTTCTTT,CASKGTGNTEAFF
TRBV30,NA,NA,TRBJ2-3,TGTGCCTGGACCCGAATCGCGGGGGCTTTGACAGATACGCAGTATTTT,CAWTRIAGALTDTQYF
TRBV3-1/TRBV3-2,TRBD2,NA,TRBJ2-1,TGTGCCAGCAGCCAAGAAGTGTACGGTAGCGGGGAGTACAATGAGCAGTTCTTC,CASSQEVYGSGEYNEQFF
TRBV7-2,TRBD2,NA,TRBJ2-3,TGTGCCAGCAGCTTTACCGGGACTAGGTTAACAGATACGCAGTATTTT,CASSFTGTRLTDTQYF
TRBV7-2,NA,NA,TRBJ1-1,TGTGCCAGCAGCTACCGGGCGGGGGGAACTGAAGCTTTCTTT,CASSYRAGGTEAFF
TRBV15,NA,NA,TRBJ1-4,TGTGCCACCAGCAGAGAAGGACAGTTCGGTGAAAAACTGTTTTTT,CATSREGQFGEKLFF
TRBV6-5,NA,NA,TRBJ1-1,TGTGCCAGCAGGGGAATAAGACGGACACAAGCTGAAGCTTTCTTT,CASRGIRRTQAEAFF
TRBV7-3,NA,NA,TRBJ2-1,TGTGCCAGCAGCTTGGCACAGGGTTCCTACAATGAGCAGTTCTTC,CASSLAQGSYNEQFF
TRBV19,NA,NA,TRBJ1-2,TGTGCCACGTATACGGGTTTGTATGGCTACACCTTC,CATYTGLYGYTF
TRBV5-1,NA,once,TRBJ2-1,TGCGCCAGCAGTCCGGCAATACGGGGTGCAAATGAGCAGTTCTTC,CASSPAIRGANEQFF
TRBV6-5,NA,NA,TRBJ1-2,TGTGCCAGCACGGGAAGGGGCGGGAATGGCTACACCTTC,CASTGRGGNGYTF
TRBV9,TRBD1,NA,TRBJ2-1,TGTGCCAGCAGCCCAGGACAGGGCCCCTTTAATGAGCAGTTCTTC,CASSPGQGPFNEQFF